A selection of T cell receptor beta chains follows, all from one sample in a study of T cell repertoires in cytomegalovirus infection. Each CDR3 protein gets one entry after TCRdb re-called the reads with MiXCR. The profile shows 200,000 to 250,000 distinct CDR3 sequences, around 12% of them singletons. Sample: PBMCs. Receptors originate from a human donor in good health (CMV status not recorded). Some clones in this sample may be carry-over from other donors' samples. Both conserved end residues are part of each CDR3. Each record gives: V gene, D gene, J gene, clone size, CDR3 DNA, CDR3 protein. D genes are given only for firm matches. Clone size is stated in some rows and not others, as once, few, many or a class when expanded.

TRBV11-3,.,TRBJ2-2,many,TGTGCCAGCAGCCGAGGACACCGGGCATCCGGGGAGCTGTTTTTT,CASSRGHRASGELFF
TRBV19,.,TRBJ1-1,many,TGTGCCAGTAGTATAGGACCGGTGAACACTGAAGCTTTCTTT,CASSIGPVNTEAFF
TRBV20-1,.,TRBJ1-5,.,TGCAGTGCTAGGGACTCTTATCAGCCCCAGCATTTT,CSARDSYQPQHF
TRBV19,.,TRBJ2-7,many,TGTGCCAGTAGTATAGCCCTGGGGGACTACGAGCAGTACTTC,CASSIALGDYEQYF
TRBV11-3,TRBD2,TRBJ2-3,.,TGTGCCAGCAGCTTAGTAGGGACTAGCGGTACTAGCACAGATACGCAGTATTTT,CASSLVGTSGTSTDTQYF
TRBV10-3,.,TRBJ2-5,many,TGTGCCATCAGTCGGGGGTCTAGTAATGACATGGAGACCCAGTACTTC,CAISRGSSNDMETQYF
TRBV4-3,.,TRBJ1-5,many,TGCGCCAGCAGCCCGAGAGCAGGCAATCAGCCCCAGCATTTT,CASSPRAGNQPQHF
TRBV14,.,TRBJ1-1,many,TGTGCCAGCAGCCTCCAGGGACAAATTAACACTGAAGCTTTCTTT,CASSLQGQINTEAFF
TRBV28,TRBD2,TRBJ2-2,many,TGTGCCAGCAATCGGATAGCGGGAGGCATCGGGGAGCTGTTTTTT,CASNRIAGGIGELFF
TRBV28,.,TRBJ2-7,many,TGTGCCAGCAGTGAACCCCAAGATTACGAGCAGTACTTC,CASSEPQDYEQYF
TRBV7-2,TRBD1,TRBJ1-4,many,TGTGCCAGCAGCTTGGGGGACAGGGAGCCTGAAAAACTGTTTTTT,CASSLGDREPEKLFF
TRBV14,.,TRBJ1-1,many,TGTGCCAGCAGCCAGGCCACTGAAGCTTTCTTT,CASSQATEAFF
TRBV12-5,TRBD1,TRBJ1-3,many,TGTGCTAGTGGTTTGCCCCGAACGAGACTTGGACAGGAAACTGGAAACACCATATATTTT,CASGLPRTRLGQETGNTIYF
TRBV29-1,TRBD1,TRBJ2-6,.,TGCAGCGCCCAGACAGGGGAGGACTCTGGGGCCAACGTCCTGACTTTC,CSAQTGEDSGANVLTF
TRBV11-2,.,TRBJ2-5,many,TGTGCCAGCAGCTTATTTTTAACCGAAGAGACCCAGTACTTC,CASSLFLTEETQYF
TRBV5-4,.,TRBJ2-5,many,TGTGCCAGCAGAAAAGAGACAGGACAAGAGACCCAGTACTTC,CASRKETGQETQYF
TRBV20-1,TRBD1,TRBJ1-1,.,TGCAGTGCTAAGGCACAGGGGAACGTTGAAGCTTTCTTT,CSAKAQGNVEAFF